This T cell receptor beta chain appears in the sequencing data of a study of graft-versus-host responses after intestinal transplantation. Study background: All recipients got anti-thymocyte globulin induction, then tacrolimus and steroids for approximately 3 years.

The protocol was immunoSEQ multiplex PCR, while the TCRdb copy is restricted to in-frame clones and leaves out a portion. The sample consists of 35,000 to 45,000 clones, roughly 94% of them appearing once. Concerning this clone itself: Its antigen is currently unknown.

Germline V lookup: CDR1 SGHRS, CDR2 YFSETQ. There are 15 residues in the CDR3. The J segment lost 5 bases and the V segment lost 3 bases, leaving 1 base of the junction unmatched. The clonotype originates from a human donor who was the organ donor for an intestinal transplant. The chain has TRBV5-1 and TRBJ2-2; 13 nucleotides agree with TRBD2. Source: unstimulated CD4+ T cells sorted from spleen or lymph node cells, taken before transplant. CDR3 coding DNA: TGCGCCAGCAGCTCGGGACTAGCGGGGACCGGGGAGCTGTTTTTT. As protein: CASSSGLAGTGELFF. Full variable domain (remainder filled in from reference TRBV5-1 and TRBJ2-2): KAGVTQTPRYLIKTRGQQVTLSCSPISGHRSVSWYQQTPGQGLQFLFEYFSETQRNKGNFPGRFSGRQFSNSRSEMNVSTLELGDSALYLCASSSGLAGTGELFFGEGSRLTVL.